These T cell receptor beta chains were read from a single sample in a study of blood T cell repertoires in COVID-19. Sequencing used immunoSEQ multiplex PCR; TCRdb keeps in-frame clones, though not all of them. The sample has 300,000 to 350,000 clones; more than 75% are singletons. The sample comprised peripheral blood. Receptors originate from a woman aged 45-59 years with COVID-19, enrolled during active disease. The CDR3 runs from the conserved cysteine through the conserved F or W. A D gene is named only where the DNA matches it firmly. Expanded clones get a size class; other rows say once, few or many, or leave the size out.

J gene: TRBJ1-5
D gene: -
clone size: once
V gene: TRBV18
CDR3 length: 14
CDR3 DNA: TGTGCCAGCTCACCCCAACAGGGAAATCAGCCCCAGCATTTT
CDR3 protein: CASSPQQGNQPQHF

J gene: TRBJ2-7
D gene: -
clone size: -
V gene: TRBV12-3/TRBV12-4
CDR3 length: 13
CDR3 DNA: TGTGCCAGCAGTTTAATGGCCCCCTACGAGCAGTACTTC
CDR3 protein: CASSLMAPYEQYF

J gene: TRBJ1-5
D gene: -
clone size: many
V gene: TRBV19
CDR3 length: 13
CDR3 DNA: TGTGCCAGTACCAGAGACTGGAATCAGCCCCAGCATTTT
CDR3 protein: CASTRDWNQPQHF

J gene: TRBJ2-7
D gene: TRBD2
clone size: -
V gene: TRBV5-1
CDR3 length: 15
CDR3 DNA: TGCGCCAGCAGCCAAGGGGGACTAGCCTCCTACGAGCAGTACTTC
CDR3 protein: CASSQGGLASYEQYF

J gene: TRBJ2-6
D gene: TRBD1
clone size: -
V gene: TRBV24-1
CDR3 length: 19
CDR3 DNA: TGTGCCACCAGTGATACCTCAGGACAGGGGGCGCTTGGGGCCAACGTCCTGACTTTC
CDR3 protein: CATSDTSGQGALGANVLTF

J gene: TRBJ1-1
D gene: -
clone size: -
V gene: TRBV19
CDR3 length: 11
CDR3 DNA: TGTGCCAGTCTAATGAACACTGAAGCTTTCTTT
CDR3 protein: CASLMNTEAFF

J gene: TRBJ1-2
D gene: -
clone size: -
V gene: TRBV5-1
CDR3 length: 13
CDR3 DNA: TGCGCCAGCAGCTTGACAGGGCCCTATGGCTACACCTTC
CDR3 protein: CASSLTGPYGYTF

J gene: TRBJ2-1
D gene: TRBD2
clone size: -
V gene: TRBV4-3
CDR3 length: 16
CDR3 DNA: TGCGCCAGCAGCGGCGGGCCTAGCGGGAGACCCAATGAGCAGTTCTTC
CDR3 protein: CASSGGPSGRPNEQFF

J gene: TRBJ2-3
D gene: -
clone size: -
V gene: TRBV9
CDR3 length: 15
CDR3 DNA: TGTGCCAGCAGCGTGATGGACATAAGCACAGATACGCAGTATTTT
CDR3 protein: CASSVMDISTDTQYF

J gene: TRBJ2-1
D gene: TRBD2
clone size: -
V gene: TRBV4-2
CDR3 length: 12
CDR3 DNA: TGTGCCAGCAGCCAAGGGACTAGCCAGCAGTTCTTC
CDR3 protein: CASSQGTSQQFF

J gene: TRBJ1-6
D gene: TRBD1
clone size: -
V gene: TRBV7-9
CDR3 length: 14
CDR3 DNA: TGTGCCAGCAGGGCAGAGGGGGCCGGGTCACCCCTCCACTTT
CDR3 protein: CASRAEGAGSPLHF

J gene: TRBJ1-5
D gene: -
clone size: few
V gene: TRBV4-1
CDR3 length: 16
CDR3 DNA: TGCGCCAGCAGCCAAGAAGGGGCAGGGGGCAATCAGCCCCAGCATTTT
CDR3 protein: CASSQEGAGGNQPQHF

J gene: TRBJ2-5
D gene: -
clone size: few
V gene: TRBV9
CDR3 length: 15
CDR3 DNA: TGTGCCAGCAGCGTAGCTGAATTGAGTCGGGAGACCCAGTACTTC
CDR3 protein: CASSVAELSRETQYF

J gene: TRBJ1-3
D gene: -
clone size: -
V gene: TRBV6-5
CDR3 length: 15
CDR3 DNA: TGTGCCAGCAGTTGGGCGCCCAGCTCTGGAAACACCATATATTTT
CDR3 protein: CASSWAPSSGNTIYF

J gene: TRBJ2-6
D gene: -
clone size: once
V gene: TRBV5-8
CDR3 length: 16
CDR3 DNA: TGTGCCAGCAGCTTGCTCAGGATATCGGGGGCCAACGTCCTGACTTTC
CDR3 protein: CASSLLRISGANVLTF

J gene: TRBJ2-2
D gene: TRBD1
clone size: -
V gene: TRBV9
CDR3 length: 15
CDR3 DNA: TGTGCCAGCAGCCCCAGGACAGGATACACCGGGGAGCTGTTTTTT
CDR3 protein: CASSPRTGYTGELFF

J gene: TRBJ2-2
D gene: TRBD2
clone size: -
V gene: TRBV15
CDR3 length: 18
CDR3 DNA: TGTGCCACCAGCAGAGGGGGGACTAGCGGGAGCGTAACCGGGGAGCTGTTTTTT
CDR3 protein: CATSRGGTSGSVTGELFF

J gene: TRBJ1-2
D gene: TRBD1
clone size: -
V gene: TRBV5-1
CDR3 length: 15
CDR3 DNA: TGCGCCAGCAGCCCATGGACAGGGCTAAACTATGGCTACACCTTC
CDR3 protein: CASSPWTGLNYGYTF

J gene: TRBJ1-1
D gene: TRBD1
clone size: -
V gene: TRBV10-1
CDR3 length: 14
CDR3 DNA: TGCGCCAGCAGTGACGGACAGGGGAACACTGAAGCTTTCTTT
CDR3 protein: CASSDGQGNTEAFF

J gene: TRBJ1-2
D gene: TRBD1
clone size: -
V gene: TRBV7-2
CDR3 length: 15
CDR3 DNA: TGTGCCAGCAACAGGGGCGATACACTCAACTATGGCTACACCTTC
CDR3 protein: CASNRGDTLNYGYTF

J gene: TRBJ2-7
D gene: TRBD2
clone size: -
V gene: TRBV6-2/TRBV6-3
CDR3 length: 16
CDR3 DNA: TGTGCCAGCAGTTCCCAGACTAGCGGGAGTTCCTACGAGCAGTACTTC
CDR3 protein: CASSSQTSGSSYEQYF

J gene: TRBJ2-7
D gene: -
clone size: -
V gene: TRBV21-1
CDR3 length: 14
CDR3 DNA: TGTGCCAGCAGCCCCGGACAGCACAAATACGAGCAGTACTTC
CDR3 protein: CASSPGQHKYEQYF

J gene: TRBJ2-3
D gene: TRBD2
clone size: -
V gene: TRBV2
CDR3 length: 15
CDR3 DNA: TGTGCCAGCAGTGAATTAGCGGGCGTCACAGATACGCAGTATTTT
CDR3 protein: CASSELAGVTDTQYF

J gene: TRBJ2-1
D gene: TRBD1
clone size: -
V gene: TRBV4-2
CDR3 length: 15
CDR3 DNA: TGTGCCAGCAGCAACCGGGACAGGGGGCTCGGTGAGCAGTTCTTC
CDR3 protein: CASSNRDRGLGEQFF

J gene: TRBJ2-7
D gene: -
clone size: once
V gene: TRBV18
CDR3 length: 13
CDR3 DNA: TGTGCCAGCTCACTCGCGGAGACCTACGAGCAGTACTTC
CDR3 protein: CASSLAETYEQYF

J gene: TRBJ2-2
D gene: TRBD2
clone size: -
V gene: TRBV9
CDR3 length: 17
CDR3 DNA: TGTGCCAGCAGCGTATCCAGAGCGGGGATGAACACCGGGGAGCTGTTTTTT
CDR3 protein: CASSVSRAGMNTGELFF

J gene: TRBJ1-3
D gene: -
clone size: once
V gene: TRBV19
CDR3 length: 15
CDR3 DNA: TGTGCCAGTACCCCTAATGGGGGGAAAGGAAACACCATATATTTT
CDR3 protein: CASTPNGGKGNTIYF

J gene: TRBJ1-1
D gene: TRBD1
clone size: -
V gene: TRBV7-9
CDR3 length: 15
CDR3 DNA: TGTGCCAGCAGCTTCACAGGGGGCGCGACCACTGAAGCTTTCTTT
CDR3 protein: CASSFTGGATTEAFF

J gene: TRBJ2-7
D gene: TRBD2
clone size: -
V gene: TRBV2
CDR3 length: 14
CDR3 DNA: TGTGCCAGCAGTGAATTTGGACTAGCACTCGAGCAGTACTTC
CDR3 protein: CASSEFGLALEQYF

J gene: TRBJ2-3
D gene: TRBD2
clone size: -
V gene: TRBV7-7
CDR3 length: 16
CDR3 DNA: TGTGCTAGCAGCTTAGGGGCTAGCGGGAGGTCAGATACGCAGTATTTT
CDR3 protein: CASSLGASGRSDTQYF

J gene: TRBJ2-1
D gene: TRBD2
clone size: once
V gene: TRBV9
CDR3 length: 15
CDR3 DNA: TGTGCCAGCAGGGGGGGACTAGGGCCTCCCAATGAGCAGTTCTTC
CDR3 protein: CASRGGLGPPNEQFF

J gene: TRBJ2-3
D gene: -
clone size: -
V gene: TRBV5-6
CDR3 length: 11
CDR3 DNA: TGTGCCAGCAGCCTTCGTGATACGCAGTATTTT
CDR3 protein: CASSLRDTQYF

J gene: TRBJ1-2
D gene: -
clone size: -
V gene: TRBV9
CDR3 length: 14
CDR3 DNA: TGTGCCAGCAGCGTAGGAGGAGATAACTATGGCTACACCTTC
CDR3 protein: CASSVGGDNYGYTF

J gene: TRBJ2-5
D gene: -
clone size: -
V gene: TRBV12-3/TRBV12-4
CDR3 length: 12
CDR3 DNA: TGTGCCAGCAGTTTTAGAGGAGAGACCCAGTACTTC
CDR3 protein: CASSFRGETQYF

J gene: TRBJ2-1
D gene: -
clone size: -
V gene: TRBV29-1
CDR3 length: 13
CDR3 DNA: TGCAGCACCCGGTGGCGGCTCCTCAATGAGCAGTTCTTC
CDR3 protein: CSTRWRLLNEQFF

J gene: TRBJ1-6
D gene: TRBD1
clone size: -
V gene: TRBV12-3/TRBV12-4
CDR3 length: 12
CDR3 DNA: TGTGCCAGCAGTTCCAAAGGACAGGTGGAAGAATTT
CDR3 protein: CASSSKGQVEEF

J gene: TRBJ2-7
D gene: TRBD1
clone size: -
V gene: TRBV4-1
CDR3 length: 14
CDR3 DNA: TGCGCCAGCAGCCACGGCGGACAGGGCTACGAGCAGTACTTC
CDR3 protein: CASSHGGQGYEQYF

J gene: TRBJ1-2
D gene: -
clone size: -
V gene: TRBV6-5
CDR3 length: 15
CDR3 DNA: TGTGCCAGCAGTTACTCGAGGCAGGGGAGTTATGGCTACACCTTC
CDR3 protein: CASSYSRQGSYGYTF

J gene: TRBJ2-5
D gene: -
clone size: once
V gene: TRBV4-1
CDR3 length: 20
CDR3 DNA: TGCGCCAGCAGCCAAGATGGAGGGCATAGAGAGGGAGTCTTCGAAGAGACCCAGTACTTC
CDR3 protein: CASSQDGGHREGVFEETQYF

J gene: TRBJ2-3
D gene: TRBD2
clone size: -
V gene: TRBV13
CDR3 length: 15
CDR3 DNA: TGTGCCAGCAGCCCGACTAGCGGGGGAATAGATACGCAGTATTTT
CDR3 protein: CASSPTSGGIDTQYF

J gene: TRBJ2-3
D gene: -
clone size: -
V gene: TRBV5-1
CDR3 length: 16
CDR3 DNA: TGCGCCAGCAGCTTGACTGCGGGGTACTCTGGGGATACGCAGTATTTT
CDR3 protein: CASSLTAGYSGDTQYF

J gene: TRBJ1-2
D gene: -
clone size: -
V gene: TRBV10-2
CDR3 length: 13
CDR3 DNA: TGCGCCAGCCGCGGAGGGCTGGGCTATGGCTACACCTTC
CDR3 protein: CASRGGLGYGYTF

J gene: TRBJ1-1
D gene: -
clone size: -
V gene: TRBV4-1
CDR3 length: 16
CDR3 DNA: TGCGCCAGCAGCCAAGAAGCACAGGGTAAAGCCACTGAAGCTTTCTTT
CDR3 protein: CASSQEAQGKATEAFF

J gene: TRBJ1-4
D gene: TRBD1
clone size: -
V gene: TRBV6-5
CDR3 length: 14
CDR3 DNA: TGTGCCAGCAGTACCGGGACAGGTACTGAAAAACTGTTTTTT
CDR3 protein: CASSTGTGTEKLFF

J gene: TRBJ2-7
D gene: -
clone size: -
V gene: TRBV6-6
CDR3 length: 14
CDR3 DNA: TGTGCCAGCAGGATAGACAGCCCCTCCTACGAGCAGTACTTC
CDR3 protein: CASRIDSPSYEQYF